The text below deals with one T cell receptor (beta chain). Its antigen is undetermined. CDR1 and CDR2 (germline): LNHNV, YYDKDF (reference sequence). This CDR3 comprises 16 residues. Losses at the gene ends were 0 bases for V and 11 bases for J; bases not matched to a gene: 14. The assay was immunoSEQ multiplex PCR, and TCRdb's table has in-frame clones only and misses some. This sample yields 70,000 or so clones, of which about nine tenths are seen a single time; less than 3.5% belongs to the top ten. This entry comes from a study of T cell clones after liver transplantation. Study at large: As an antigen-independent comparator, third-party-reactive TCRbeta sequences came from pre-transplant mixed lymphocyte reactions. Three of eight recipients were HCV-positive; others had non-autoimmune, non-viral indications.

Study-wide results and caveats: The donor-reactive repertoire was only partly measurable in two subjects, lacking donor cells. Graft donor-reactive T cells may have migrated into the graft rather than being deleted.

Here the sequenced sample was CD4+ T cells from blood, taken before liver transplant. The chain recombines TRBV15 with TRBJ1-1; the match to TRBD1 covers 8 bases. The sequence came from a human donor who received a liver transplant. CDR3 sequence (DNA): TGTGCCACCAGCAGAGAGCGGCTTCAGGGGGCAGGAGAGGCTTTCTTT. Its protein product is CATSRERLQGAGEAFF.